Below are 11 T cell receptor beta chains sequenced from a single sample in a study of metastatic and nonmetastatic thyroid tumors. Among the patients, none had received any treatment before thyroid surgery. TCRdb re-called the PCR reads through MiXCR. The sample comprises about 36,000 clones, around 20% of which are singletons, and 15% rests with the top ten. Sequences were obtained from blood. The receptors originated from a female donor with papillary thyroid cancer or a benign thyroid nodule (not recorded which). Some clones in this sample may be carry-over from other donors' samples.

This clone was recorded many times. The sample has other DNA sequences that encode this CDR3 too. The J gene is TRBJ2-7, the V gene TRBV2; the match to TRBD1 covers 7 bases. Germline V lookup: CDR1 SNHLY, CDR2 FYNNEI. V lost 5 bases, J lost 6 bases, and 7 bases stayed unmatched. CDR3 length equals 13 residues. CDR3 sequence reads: CASSRQGSGEQYF. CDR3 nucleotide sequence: TGTGCCAGCAGTCGACAGGGCTCGGGCGAGCAGTACTTC.

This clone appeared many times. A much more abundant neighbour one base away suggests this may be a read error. CDR3 sequence: CSAVTSGSLQFF. CDR3 sequence (DNA): TGCAGCGCCGTGACTAGCGGGTCGCTGCAGTTCTTC. V and J are TRBV29-1 and TRBJ2-1; 10 bases fit TRBD2. The CDR3 spans 12 residues. The junction had 9 bases not matched to a gene; V was cut back by 7 bases and J by 12 bases. CDR1 is SQVTM and CDR2 is ANQGSEA in the germline V gene.

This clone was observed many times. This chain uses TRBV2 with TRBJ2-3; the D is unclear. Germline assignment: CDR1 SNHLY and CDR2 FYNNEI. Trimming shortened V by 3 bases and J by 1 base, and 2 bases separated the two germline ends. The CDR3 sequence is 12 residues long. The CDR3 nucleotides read TGTGCCAGCAGTGACGGCACAGATACGCAGTATTTT. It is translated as CASSDGTDTQYF.

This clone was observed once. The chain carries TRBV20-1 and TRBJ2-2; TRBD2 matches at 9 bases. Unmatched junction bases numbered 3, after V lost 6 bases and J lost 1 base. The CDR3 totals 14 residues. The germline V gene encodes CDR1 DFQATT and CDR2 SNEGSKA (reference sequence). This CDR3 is CSAPAGGNTGELFF. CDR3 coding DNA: TGCAGTGCCCCAGCGGGAGGGAACACCGGGGAGCTGTTTTTT.

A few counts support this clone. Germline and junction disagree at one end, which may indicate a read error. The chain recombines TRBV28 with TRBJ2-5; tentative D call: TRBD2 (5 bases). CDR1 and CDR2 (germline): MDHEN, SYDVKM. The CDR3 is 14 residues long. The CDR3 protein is CASSLSQILEIQYF. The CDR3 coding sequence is TGTGCCAGCAGTTTATCCCAGATACTAGAGATCCAGTACTTC. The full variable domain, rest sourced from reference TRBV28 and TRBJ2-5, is DVKVTQSSRYLVKRTGEKVFLECVQDMDHENMFWYRQDPGLGLRLIYFSYDVKMKEKGDIPEGYSVSREKKERFSLILESASTNQTSMYLCASSLSQILEIQYFGPGTRLLVL.

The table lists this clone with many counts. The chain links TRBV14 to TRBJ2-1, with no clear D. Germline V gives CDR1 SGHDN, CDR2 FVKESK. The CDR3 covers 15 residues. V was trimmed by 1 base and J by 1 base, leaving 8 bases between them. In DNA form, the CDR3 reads TGTGCCAGCAGCCAAGCCCCCGGATCCTACAATGAGCAGTTCTTC. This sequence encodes CASSQAPGSYNEQFF.

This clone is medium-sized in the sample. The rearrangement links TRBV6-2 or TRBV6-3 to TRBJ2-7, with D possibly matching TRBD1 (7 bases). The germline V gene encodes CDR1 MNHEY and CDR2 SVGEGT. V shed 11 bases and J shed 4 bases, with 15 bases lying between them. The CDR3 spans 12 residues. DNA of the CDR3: TGTGCCGGGGGGACAGACCCTTACGAGCAGTACTTC. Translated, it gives CAGGTDPYEQYF.

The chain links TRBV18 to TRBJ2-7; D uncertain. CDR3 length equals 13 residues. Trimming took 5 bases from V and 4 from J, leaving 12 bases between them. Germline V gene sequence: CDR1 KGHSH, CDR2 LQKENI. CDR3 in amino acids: CASSESLVYEQYF. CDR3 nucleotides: TGTGCCAGCTCAGAATCCTTGGTTTACGAGCAGTACTTC.

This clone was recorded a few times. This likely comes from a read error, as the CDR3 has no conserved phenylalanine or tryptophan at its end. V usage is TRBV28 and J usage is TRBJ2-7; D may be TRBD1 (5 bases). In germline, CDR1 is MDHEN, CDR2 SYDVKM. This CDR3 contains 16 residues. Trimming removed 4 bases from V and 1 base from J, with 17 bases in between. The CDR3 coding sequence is TGTGCCAGCAGTTCACAGGCAGGCGAGCTATCCTACGAGCAGTACTTA. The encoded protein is CASSSQAGELSYEQYL.

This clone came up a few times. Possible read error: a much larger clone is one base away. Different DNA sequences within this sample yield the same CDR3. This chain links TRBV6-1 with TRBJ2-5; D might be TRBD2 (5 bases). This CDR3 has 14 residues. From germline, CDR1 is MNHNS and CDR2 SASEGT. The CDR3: CASSPLTVGETQYF. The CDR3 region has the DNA TGCGCCAGCAGCCCCCTGACCGTGGGAGAGACACAGTACTTC.

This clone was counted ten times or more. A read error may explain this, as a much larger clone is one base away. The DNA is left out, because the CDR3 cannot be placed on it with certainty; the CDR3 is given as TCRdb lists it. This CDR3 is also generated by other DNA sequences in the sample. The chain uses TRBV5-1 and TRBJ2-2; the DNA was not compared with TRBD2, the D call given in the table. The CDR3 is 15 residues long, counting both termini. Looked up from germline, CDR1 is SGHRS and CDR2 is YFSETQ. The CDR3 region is CASSLVAGGTGELFF.